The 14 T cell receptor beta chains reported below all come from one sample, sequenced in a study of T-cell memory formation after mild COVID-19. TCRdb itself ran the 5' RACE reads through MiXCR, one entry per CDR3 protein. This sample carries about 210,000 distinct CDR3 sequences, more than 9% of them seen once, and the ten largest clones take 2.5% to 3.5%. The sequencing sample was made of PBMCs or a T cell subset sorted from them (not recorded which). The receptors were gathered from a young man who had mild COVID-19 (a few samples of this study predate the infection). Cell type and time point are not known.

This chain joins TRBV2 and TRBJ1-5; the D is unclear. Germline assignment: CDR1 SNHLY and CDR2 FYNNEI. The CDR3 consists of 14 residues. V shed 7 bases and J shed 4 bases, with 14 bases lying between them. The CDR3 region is CASKVGLDNQPQHF. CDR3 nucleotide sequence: TGTGCCAGCAAGGTAGGACTAGATAATCAGCCCCAGCATTTT.

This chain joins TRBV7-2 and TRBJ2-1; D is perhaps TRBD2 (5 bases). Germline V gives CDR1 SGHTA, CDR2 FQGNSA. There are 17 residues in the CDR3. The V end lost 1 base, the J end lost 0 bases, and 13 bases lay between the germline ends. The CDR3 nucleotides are TGTGCCAGCAGCTTAGGAGGTGGACTCCGCTCCTACAATGAGCAGTTCTTC. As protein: CASSLGGGLRSYNEQFF.

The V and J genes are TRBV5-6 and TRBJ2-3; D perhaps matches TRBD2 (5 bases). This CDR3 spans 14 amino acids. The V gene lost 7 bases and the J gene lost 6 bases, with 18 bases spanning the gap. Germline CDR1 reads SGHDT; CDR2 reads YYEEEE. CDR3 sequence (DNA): TGTGCCAGCTGCCTAAACGGCGGGTGGGATACGCAGTATTTT. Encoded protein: CASCLNGGWDTQYF.

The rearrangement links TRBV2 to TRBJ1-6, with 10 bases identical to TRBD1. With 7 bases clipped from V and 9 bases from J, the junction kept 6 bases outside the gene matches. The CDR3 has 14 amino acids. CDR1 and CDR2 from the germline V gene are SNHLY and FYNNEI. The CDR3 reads CASTVDRGLSPLHF. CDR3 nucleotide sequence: TGTGCCAGCACCGTCGACAGGGGGCTTTCACCCCTCCACTTT.

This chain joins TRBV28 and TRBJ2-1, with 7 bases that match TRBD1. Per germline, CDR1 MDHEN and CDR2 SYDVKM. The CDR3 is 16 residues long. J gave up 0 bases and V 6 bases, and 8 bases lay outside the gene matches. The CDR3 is CASRFSGGSSYNEQFF. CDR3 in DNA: TGTGCCAGCAGATTCTCAGGGGGAAGCTCCTACAATGAGCAGTTCTTC. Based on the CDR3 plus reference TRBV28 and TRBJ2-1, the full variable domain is DVKVTQSSRYLVKRTGEKVFLECVQDMDHENMFWYRQDPGLGLRLIYFSYDVKMKEKGDIPEGYSVSREKKERFSLILESASTNQTSMYLCASRFSGGSSYNEQFFGPGTRLTVL.

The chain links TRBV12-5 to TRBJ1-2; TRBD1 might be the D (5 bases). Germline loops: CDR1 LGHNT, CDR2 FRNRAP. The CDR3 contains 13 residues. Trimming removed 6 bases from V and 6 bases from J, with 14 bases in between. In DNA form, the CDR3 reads TGTGCTAGTGGGCAGACTGGGACCGATGGCTACACCTTC. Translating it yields CASGQTGTDGYTF. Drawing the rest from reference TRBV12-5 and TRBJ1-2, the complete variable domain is DARVTQTPRHKVTEMGQEVTMRCQPILGHNTVFWYRQTMMQGLELLAYFRNRAPLDDSGMPKDRFSAEMPDATLATLKIQPSEPRDSAVYFCASGQTGTDGYTFGSGTRLTVV.

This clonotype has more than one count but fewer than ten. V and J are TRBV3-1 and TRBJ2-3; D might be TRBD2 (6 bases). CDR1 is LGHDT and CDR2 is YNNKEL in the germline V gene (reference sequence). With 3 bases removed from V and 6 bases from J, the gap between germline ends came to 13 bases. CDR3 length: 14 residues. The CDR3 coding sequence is TGTGCCAGCAGCCAGGCCGGGGGTTGGGATACGCAGTATTTT. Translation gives CASSQAGGWDTQYF.

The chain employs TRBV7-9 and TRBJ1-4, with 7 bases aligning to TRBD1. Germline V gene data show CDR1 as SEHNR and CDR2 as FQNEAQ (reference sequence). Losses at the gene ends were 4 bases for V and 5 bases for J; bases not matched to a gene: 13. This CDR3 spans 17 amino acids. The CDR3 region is CASSSPVGTASNEKLFF. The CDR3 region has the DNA TGTGCCAGCAGCTCCCCAGTAGGGACAGCTTCGAATGAAAAACTGTTTTTT.

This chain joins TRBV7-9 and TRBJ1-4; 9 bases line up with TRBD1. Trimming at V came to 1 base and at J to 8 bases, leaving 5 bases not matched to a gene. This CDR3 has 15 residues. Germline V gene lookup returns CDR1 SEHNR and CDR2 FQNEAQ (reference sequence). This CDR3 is CASSLGRTGEEKLFF. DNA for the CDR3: TGTGCCAGCAGCTTAGGCCGGACAGGGGAAGAAAAACTGTTTTTT.

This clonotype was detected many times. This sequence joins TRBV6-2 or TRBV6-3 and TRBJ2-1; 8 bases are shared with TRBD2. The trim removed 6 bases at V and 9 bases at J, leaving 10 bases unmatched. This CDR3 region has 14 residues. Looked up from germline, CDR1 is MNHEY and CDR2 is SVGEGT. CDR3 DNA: TGTGCCAGCAGAAAAACGGGGGGGCCGGGTGAGCAGTTCTTC. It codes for CASRKTGGPGEQFF.

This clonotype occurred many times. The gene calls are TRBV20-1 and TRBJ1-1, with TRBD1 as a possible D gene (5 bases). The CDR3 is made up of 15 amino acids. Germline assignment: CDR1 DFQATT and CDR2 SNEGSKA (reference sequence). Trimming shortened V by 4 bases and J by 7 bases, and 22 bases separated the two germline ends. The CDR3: CSAIPRLPGTNEAFF. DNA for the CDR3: TGCAGTGCTATTCCGCGACTTCCCGGGACGAATGAAGCTTTCTTT.

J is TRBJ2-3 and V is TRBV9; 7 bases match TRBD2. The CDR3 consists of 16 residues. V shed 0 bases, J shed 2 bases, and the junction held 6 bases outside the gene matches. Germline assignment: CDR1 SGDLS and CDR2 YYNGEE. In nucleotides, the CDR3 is TGTGCCAGCAGCGTAGGAAAGCGGGGACCCACAGATACGCAGTATTTT. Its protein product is CASSVGKRGPTDTQYF.

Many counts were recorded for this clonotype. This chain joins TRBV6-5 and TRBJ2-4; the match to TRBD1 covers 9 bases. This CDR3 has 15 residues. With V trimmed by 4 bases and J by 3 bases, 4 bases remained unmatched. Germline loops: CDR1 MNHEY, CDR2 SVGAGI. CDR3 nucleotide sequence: TGTGCCAGCAGTTCCCCGGGACAGGGCAAAAACATTCAGTACTTC. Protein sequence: CASSSPGQGKNIQYF.

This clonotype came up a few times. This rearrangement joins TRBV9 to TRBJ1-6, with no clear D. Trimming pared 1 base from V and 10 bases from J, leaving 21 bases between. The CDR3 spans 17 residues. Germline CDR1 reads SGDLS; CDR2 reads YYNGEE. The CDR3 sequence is CASSVSGDTLNWSPLHF. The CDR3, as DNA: TGTGCCAGCAGCGTATCGGGCGATACTCTAAATTGGTCACCCCTCCACTTT.